The source of this T cell receptor beta chain is a study of T cells in Graves' hyperthyroidism and ophthalmopathy. Study information: Peripheral blood specimens were obtained at initial diagnosis, prior to any treatment.

Between the trimmed V and J ends, which lost 4 bases and 2 bases, there was a span of 23 bases. The CDR3 is 18 amino acids. CDR1 is SGHRS and CDR2 is YFSETQ in the germline V gene. This clonotype has a count of ten or more. What it binds is unknown. Diagnosis rested on symptoms, serum thyroxine and TRAb, thyroid ultrasound, and orbital computed tomography. Regions amplified from RNA transcripts were the TCR beta CDR3 regions. First-round RT-PCR with HTBI primers amplified the TCR CDR3 region. In TCRdb, the multiplex PCR reads were re-called with MiXCR into one record per CDR3 protein. The sample holds some 550,000 distinct CDR3 sequences; around 16% are singletons and the top ten take roughly 3.5%. Study conclusions and caveats: A model built on 13 V-J features separated ophthalmopathy from stable hyperthyroidism. Blood held most thyroid clonotypes expanded above 0.001 frequency.

The origin of this receptor is a middle-aged woman with Graves' ophthalmopathy. Sequencing was performed on blood. The rearrangement uses TRBV5-1 and TRBJ2-3, with D possibly TRBD2 on 6 matching bases. The CDR3 loop reads CASSRTYSGSLSTDTQYF. CDR3 nucleotide sequence: TGCGCCAGCAGCCGGACCTATTCCGGGAGCCTTTCCACAGATACGCAGTATTTT.